Listed below are T cell receptor beta chains from one sample, sequenced in a study of T cell responses to AZD1222 COVID-19 vaccine. The data were produced by immunoSEQ multiplex PCR, yet TCRdb's version contains in-frame clones alone and is incomplete. The repertoire holds 150,000 to 180,000 clones, with more than 90% as singletons. Here the sequenced sample was peripheral blood, taken on day 0 of AZD1222 vaccination. These receptors were collected from an adult in good health. The CDR3 runs from the conserved cysteine through the conserved F or W. The order of the fields is CDR3 length, D gene, clone size, J gene, V gene, CDR3 DNA, CDR3 protein. A D gene is named only where the DNA matches it firmly. Size tells how often a clone was seen (once, few, many) or the class of an expanded clone, and some rows leave it out.

>18|NA|NA|TRBJ1-2|TRBV18
TGTGCCAGCTCACCAAGGGGAAGAACGGACCCGGGGAGGTATGGCTACACCTTC
CASSPRGRTDPGRYGYTF
>14|NA|NA|TRBJ2-2|TRBV29-1
TGCAGCGTTGAAATAGGACTGAACACCGGGGAGCTGTTTTTT
CSVEIGLNTGELFF
>15|NA|NA|TRBJ2-5|TRBV7-9
TGTGCCAGCAGCTTAGTGTCGGCAGCACAAGAGACCCAGTACTTC
CASSLVSAAQETQYF
>15|TRBD1|few|TRBJ2-4|TRBV7-3
TGTGCCAGCAGCGCCACCGGGACAGGGAAGAACATTCAGTACTTC
CASSATGTGKNIQYF
>15|TRBD2|NA|TRBJ2-5|TRBV5-1
TGCGCCAGCAGCTTGGCCCGGGGCGGGGGAGAGACCCAGTACTTC
CASSLARGGGETQYF
>16|TRBD2|NA|TRBJ2-4|TRBV11-1
TGTGCCAGCAGCTTGGGGACTAGCGGGGGCAAAAACATTCAGTACTTC
CASSLGTSGGKNIQYF
>15|TRBD1|NA|TRBJ1-5|TRBV9
TGTGCCAGCAGCGCCACCGACAGGGCCAATCAGCCCCAGCATTTT
CASSATDRANQPQHF
>14|NA|few|TRBJ2-5|TRBV7-9
TGTGCCAGCAGCTTAGCTCCGGACCAAGAGACCCAGTACTTC
CASSLAPDQETQYF
>14|TRBD1|NA|TRBJ1-2|TRBV27
TGTGCCAGCAGTCAGACAGGGGGGGGCTATGGCTACACCTTC
CASSQTGGGYGYTF
>12|NA|NA|TRBJ1-4|TRBV7-9
TGTGCCATCCAGGCTTTGGGGGAAAAACTGTTTTTT
CAIQALGEKLFF
>16|TRBD2|NA|TRBJ2-3|TRBV9
TGTGCCAGCAGCGTAGGAGGTAGCGGGACGGTAGATACGCAGTATTTT
CASSVGGSGTVDTQYF
>14|NA|NA|TRBJ1-5|TRBV2
TGTGCCAGCAGTGAACTGTCAGGGGATCAGCCCCAGCATTTT
CASSELSGDQPQHF
>12|NA|NA|TRBJ1-1|TRBV27
TGTGCCAGCAGGACAGCGAACACTGAAGCTTTCTTT
CASRTANTEAFF
>15|TRBD1|NA|TRBJ1-6|TRBV4-2
TGTGCCAGCAGCCAAGATCCGGCAGGGGGTTCACCCCTCCACTTT
CASSQDPAGGSPLHF
>13|TRBD1|NA|TRBJ1-2|TRBV2
TGTGCCAGCAGTGAAGGACAGGGTCTTGGCTACACCTTC
CASSEGQGLGYTF
>15|TRBD2|NA|TRBJ2-5|TRBV11-3
TGTGCCAGCAGCTTAGGTGCGGGAGGGCCGGAGACCCAGTACTTC
CASSLGAGGPETQYF
>15|TRBD1|once|TRBJ2-3|TRBV5-5
TGTGCCAGCAGCCTCCGGGACAGGGGGACAGATACGCAGTATTTT
CASSLRDRGTDTQYF
>14|NA|NA|TRBJ1-2|TRBV4-1
TGCGCCAGCAGCCAAGCCCGGGGGAACTATGGCTACACCTTC
CASSQARGNYGYTF
>15|NA|NA|TRBJ1-6|TRBV6-5
TGTGCCAGCAGTACCTTCGGTGGGCCGAATTCACCCCTCCACTTT
CASSTFGGPNSPLHF
>13|NA|NA|TRBJ1-2|TRBV6-5
TGTGCCAGCAGTTTGATCCAGGGAAGTGGCTACACCTTC
CASSLIQGSGYTF
>15|NA|NA|TRBJ1-4|TRBV10-3
TGTGCCATCAGTGAGCAGAACGGCTTAAATGAAAAACTGTTTTTT
CAISEQNGLNEKLFF
>16|NA|NA|TRBJ1-3|TRBV11-2
TGTGCCAGCAGCTTAGGACAGGCGATCCCTGGAAACACCATATATTTT
CASSLGQAIPGNTIYF
>13|NA|NA|TRBJ2-1|TRBV11-3
TGTGCCAGCAGCTTAGTTCGGGACAATGAGCAGTTCTTC
CASSLVRDNEQFF
>18|TRBD1|NA|TRBJ1-2|TRBV3-1/TRBV3-2
TGTGCCAGCAGCCAAGCTCTTACGGGGACAGGGCCCCGCTATGGCTACACCTTC
CASSQALTGTGPRYGYTF
>15|TRBD1|few|TRBJ1-1|TRBV2
TGTGCCAGCAGTGAAATGTGGACAGGGTTGGCTGAAGCTTTCTTT
CASSEMWTGLAEAFF
>13|NA|NA|TRBJ1-2|TRBV19
TGTGCCAGTAGTGTACAGGGAGTAGGTGGCTACACCTTC
CASSVQGVGGYTF
>15|NA|NA|TRBJ1-2|TRBV7-2
TGTGCCAGCAGCTTAGTTCCGGACGGGGCTATTGGCTACACCTTC
CASSLVPDGAIGYTF
>11|NA|few|TRBJ2-5|TRBV29-1
TGCAGCGTTGAGTCCATAGAGACCCAGTACTTC
CSVESIETQYF
>14|NA|NA|TRBJ1-1|TRBV21-1
TGTGCCAGCAGAACCAGGGGCGGCGACACTGAAGCTTTCTTT
CASRTRGGDTEAFF
>15|NA|NA|TRBJ1-2|TRBV19
TGTGCCAGTAGTATAGCCGGGGGGCGCAGCTATGGCTACACCTTC
CASSIAGGRSYGYTF
>15|NA|NA|TRBJ2-3|TRBV7-9
TGTGCCAGCCCCACGGCCGGGGGCGGCACAGATACGCAGTATTTT
CASPTAGGGTDTQYF
>15|NA|NA|TRBJ2-2|TRBV7-3
TGTGCCAGCAGCGTAGGGACGGCGAACACCGGGGAGCTGTTTTTT
CASSVGTANTGELFF
>13|NA|NA|TRBJ1-2|TRBV2
TGTGCCAGCAGCGAGATTCAGGGCTATGGCTACACCTTC
CASSEIQGYGYTF
>14|TRBD2|NA|TRBJ2-7|TRBV3-1/TRBV3-2
TGTGCCAGCAGCCAATCGGGACTAGAAAACGAGCAGTACTTC
CASSQSGLENEQYF
>13|NA|NA|TRBJ2-7|TRBV21-1
TGTGCCAGCAGCAAAACCGCAGGCGAGAGGGGGTACTTC
CASSKTAGERGYF
>12|NA|once|TRBJ1-4|TRBV19
TGTGCCAGTAGTATTGGGTATGAAAAACTGTTTTTT
CASSIGYEKLFF
>17|NA|NA|TRBJ2-3|TRBV2
TGTGCCAGCAGTCAAAGGATCGGGGGTTGGGGGCAAGATACGCAGTATTTT
CASSQRIGGWGQDTQYF
>14|NA|NA|TRBJ2-7|TRBV5-5
TGTGCCAGCAGCTTGGACAGGGTCCCCTACGAGCAGTACTTC
CASSLDRVPYEQYF
>12|NA|NA|TRBJ2-1|TRBV2
TGTGCCAGCACTCTTGGGCTAGGTGAGCAGTTCTTC
CASTLGLGEQFF
>15|NA|NA|TRBJ1-5|TRBV5-1
TGCGCCAGCAGCTTGGTTCCAGGGTCGCATCAGCCCCAGCATTTT
CASSLVPGSHQPQHF
>14|TRBD2|NA|TRBJ2-7|TRBV6-2/TRBV6-3
TGTGCCAGCAGTTACGGCGGGAGCCCCTACGAGCAGTACTTC
CASSYGGSPYEQYF
>13|NA|NA|TRBJ2-2|TRBV10-1
TGCGCCAGCAATCAAGTTCGGACCGGGGAGCTGTTTTTT
CASNQVRTGELFF
>13|NA|NA|TRBJ2-7|TRBV10-3
TGTGCCACTCTTCGGGACTCCTCCTACGAGCAGTACTTC
CATLRDSSYEQYF
>15|TRBD1|NA|TRBJ1-1|TRBV5-6
TGTGCCAGCAGCTTGGAGACAGGGAAGAACACTGAAGCTTTCTTT
CASSLETGKNTEAFF
>16|NA|once|TRBJ2-3|TRBV24-1
TGTGCCACCAGTGATTCCGGGTTCCCTAGGGTGGATACGCAGTATTTT
CATSDSGFPRVDTQYF
>16|NA|NA|TRBJ1-3|TRBV14
TGTGCCAGCAGCCATCGTACAGGGAACTCTGGAAACACCATATATTTT
CASSHRTGNSGNTIYF
>15|TRBD1|NA|TRBJ1-1|TRBV11-2
TGTGCCAGCAGCCCGGGACAGGGATTGAACACTGAAGCTTTCTTT
CASSPGQGLNTEAFF
>15|TRBD1|NA|TRBJ1-2|TRBV7-2
TGTGCCAGCAGTCCAGGGGGCTCCTCCCCATATGGCTACACCTTC
CASSPGGSSPYGYTF
>15|TRBD1|NA|TRBJ2-3|TRBV6-1
TGTGCCAGCAGTGAACCCGGGACAGGCACAGATACGCAGTATTTT
CASSEPGTGTDTQYF
>13|NA|NA|TRBJ1-2|TRBV6-5
TGTGCCAGCGGGAGGGCGTTTAACTATGGCTACACCTTC
CASGRAFNYGYTF
>12|TRBD1|NA|TRBJ1-2|TRBV11-2
TGTGCCAGCAGCGAGACAGGGTCGGGCTACACCTTC
CASSETGSGYTF
>16|TRBD2|NA|TRBJ2-1|TRBV6-2/TRBV6-3
TGTGCCAGCAGTTACCTAGCGGGGATCACCTACAATGAGCAGTTCTTC
CASSYLAGITYNEQFF
>14|TRBD1|NA|TRBJ2-7|TRBV27
TGTGCCAGCAGTTTAAACAGGGGTTTTAACGAGCAGTACTTC
CASSLNRGFNEQYF
>14|NA|NA|TRBJ1-1|TRBV19
TGTGCCAGTAGTATAGTACAGGGAGGTGGTGAAGCTTTCTTT
CASSIVQGGGEAFF
>15|NA|NA|TRBJ2-1|TRBV12-5
TGTGCTAGTGGTCGACGACTAGACCCATACAATGAGCAGTTCTTC
CASGRRLDPYNEQFF
>15|NA|NA|TRBJ2-1|TRBV6-5
TGTGCCAGCAGTTGGGGGGGCGGGAATGCCAATGAGCAGTTCTTC
CASSWGGGNANEQFF
>15|TRBD1|NA|TRBJ1-5|TRBV7-6
TGTGCCAGCAGCTTATCCCGGGACAGTCATCAGCCCCAGCATTTT
CASSLSRDSHQPQHF
>17|NA|NA|TRBJ1-2|TRBV11-2
TGTGCCAGCAGCCGGTCGAAAGGACCGCTTGGGCACTATGGCTACACCTTC
CASSRSKGPLGHYGYTF
>14|TRBD2|NA|TRBJ2-7|TRBV27
TGTGCCAGCAGTTTAAGGCAGGGAGGGAACGAGCAGTACTTC
CASSLRQGGNEQYF
>15|TRBD1|NA|TRBJ1-2|TRBV2
TGTGCCAGTCCCCCAGGGGGGGCGAGGAACTATGGCTACACCTTC
CASPPGGARNYGYTF